A selection of T cell receptor beta chains follows, all from one sample in a study of blood T cell repertoires in COVID-19. Method: immunoSEQ multiplex PCR; TCRdb's copy keeps in-frame clones and lacks some. Of fewer than 35,000 clones in the sample, 90% were seen once. Sequences were obtained from peripheral blood. All receptors derive from a human donor in a cohort sampled during active COVID-19. Both conserved end residues are part of each CDR3. D genes are given only for firm matches. Size is omitted from some rows. Given values are once, few, many or a class for expanded clones.

>TRBD1|TRBV18|NA|TRBJ1-5
CASSPAGTGGVQPQHF
TGTGCCAGCTCACCTGCCGGGACAGGGGGCGTTCAGCCCCAGCATTTT
>TRBD1|TRBV2|NA|TRBJ2-1
CASRGQGVHNEQFF
TGTGCCAGCAGGGGACAGGGGGTTCACAATGAGCAGTTCTTC
>TRBD1|TRBV2|NA|TRBJ2-3
CASSAGTASTDTQYF
TGTGCCAGCAGTGCCGGGACAGCTAGCACAGATACGCAGTATTTT
>TRBD2|TRBV6-2/TRBV6-3|NA|TRBJ2-7
CASSYSASGLYEQYF
TGTGCCAGCAGTTACTCTGCTAGCGGGTTATACGAGCAGTACTTC
>TRBD2|TRBV6-4|NA|TRBJ2-1
CASSDSPTSGNEQFF
TGTGCCAGCAGTGACTCCCCTACTAGCGGGAATGAGCAGTTCTTC
>TRBD1|TRBV18|NA|TRBJ1-1
CASSLRDSGNTEAFF
TGTGCCAGCTCACTACGGGACAGCGGAAACACTGAAGCTTTCTTT
>TRBD1|TRBV7-6|NA|TRBJ1-2
CASSPGTGNVYYGYTF
TGTGCCAGCAGCCCCGGGACAGGGAACGTTTACTATGGCTACACCTTC
>NA|TRBV30|NA|TRBJ2-7
CAWSSGEGEQYF
TGTGCCTGGAGTAGTGGCGAGGGTGAGCAGTACTTC
>NA|TRBV10-3|NA|TRBJ2-7
CAISESGVEQYF
TGTGCCATCAGTGAGTCAGGGGTCGAGCAGTACTTC
>TRBD2|TRBV29-1|NA|TRBJ2-7
CSVGTSGASYEQYF
TGCAGCGTGGGGACTAGCGGGGCCTCCTACGAGCAGTACTTC
>NA|TRBV5-6|NA|TRBJ2-5
CASSLGGKETQYF
TGTGCCAGCAGCTTAGGGGGAAAGGAGACCCAGTACTTC
>NA|TRBV15|NA|TRBJ1-2
CATSRAIPGDDGYTF
TGTGCCACCAGCAGAGCGATTCCGGGAGACGATGGCTACACCTTC
>NA|TRBV20-1|NA|TRBJ2-2
CSASGSLRNTGELFF
TGCAGTGCTAGTGGGTCGTTGAGGAACACCGGGGAGCTGTTTTTT
>TRBD2|TRBV7-9|NA|TRBJ2-3
CASSRTLAGFTDTQYF
TGTGCCAGCAGCCGCACACTAGCGGGATTCACAGATACGCAGTATTTT
>NA|TRBV6-4|NA|TRBJ2-6
CASRQGSSSGANVLTF
TGTGCCAGCCGCCAGGGAAGCTCCTCTGGGGCCAACGTCCTGACTTTC
>NA|TRBV28|NA|TRBJ2-1
CAIHDRTESYNEQFF
TGTGCCATCCATGACCGGACAGAATCCTACAATGAGCAGTTCTTC
>TRBD2|TRBV7-3|NA|TRBJ2-7
CASSSTGTSEQYF
TGTGCCAGCAGTTCGACTGGGACTAGCGAGCAGTACTTC
>TRBD2|TRBV28|once|TRBJ2-7
CASSKDSPGLAGSQYF
TGTGCCAGCAGCAAGGACAGCCCAGGACTAGCGGGATCGCAGTACTTC
>TRBD1|TRBV7-3|few|TRBJ1-6
CASSLSPGGNSPLHF
TGTGCCAGCAGCTTATCCCCAGGGGGGAATTCACCCCTCCACTTT
>TRBD1|TRBV11-2|NA|TRBJ2-7
CASSLDLDRDYEQYF
TGTGCCAGCAGCTTAGACCTGGACAGGGACTACGAGCAGTACTTC
>NA|TRBV5-1|once|TRBJ1-1
CASSLTGMNTEAFF
TGCGCCAGCAGCTTGACAGGTATGAACACTGAAGCTTTCTTT
>NA|TRBV28|NA|TRBJ1-2
CASSSGYSLPPTGSYTF
TGTGCCAGCAGTTCAGGGTACAGCCTGCCCCCGACCGGCTCTTACACCTTC
>TRBD2|TRBV6-4|NA|TRBJ2-2
CASSDERESGELFF
TGTGCCAGCAGTGACGAGCGGGAGAGCGGGGAGCTGTTTTTT
>TRBD2|TRBV27|NA|TRBJ2-1
CASSFKGLAGEAQFF
TGTGCCAGCAGTTTTAAGGGACTAGCGGGAGAGGCGCAGTTCTTC
>NA|TRBV7-9|NA|TRBJ2-3
CASSLAIPINRFTDTQYF
TGTGCCAGCAGCTTAGCGATTCCGATCAACAGGTTCACAGATACGCAGTATTTT
>TRBD1|TRBV2|NA|TRBJ1-1
CASRDRGDTEAFF
TGTGCCAGCAGGGACAGGGGGGACACTGAAGCTTTCTTT
>NA|TRBV4-2|NA|TRBJ2-7
CASSDSSQGYEQYF
TGTGCCAGCAGCGACTCCTCCCAGGGCTACGAGCAGTACTTC
>TRBD1|TRBV18|NA|TRBJ1-4
CASSRQPQGVEEKLFF
TGTGCCAGCTCCCGCCAGCCCCAGGGGGTCGAAGAAAAACTGTTTTTT
>NA|TRBV6-5|NA|TRBJ2-3
CASSYTGARGTQYF
TGTGCCAGCAGTTACACAGGAGCCCGCGGTACGCAGTATTTT
>TRBD1|TRBV29-1|NA|TRBJ2-7
CSAIWRRQGEDEQYF
TGCAGCGCCATATGGCGTCGACAGGGTGAGGACGAGCAGTACTTC
>TRBD2|TRBV7-9|NA|TRBJ2-3
CASSHTSGRDTDTQYF
TGTGCCAGCAGCCACACTAGCGGGAGAGACACAGATACGCAGTATTTT
>NA|TRBV7-9|NA|TRBJ1-4
CASSFRQGALFEKLFF
TGTGCCAGCAGCTTCCGGCAGGGCGCGCTGTTTGAAAAACTGTTTTTT
>TRBD2|TRBV9|NA|TRBJ2-7
CASSEGAGVLYEQYF
TGTGCCAGCAGCGAAGGGGCGGGAGTGTTATACGAGCAGTACTTC
>NA|TRBV4-1|NA|TRBJ1-4
CASSPEGSTNEKLFF
TGCGCCAGCTCCCCGGAGGGATCAACTAATGAAAAACTGTTTTTT
>TRBD1|TRBV7-9|NA|TRBJ2-5
CASSRDSQETQYF
TGTGCCAGCAGCCGGGACAGCCAAGAGACCCAGTACTTC
>TRBD2|TRBV7-2|NA|TRBJ2-2
CASSLRLAGDGGTGELFF
TGTGCCAGCAGCTTACGACTAGCGGGAGACGGGGGCACCGGGGAGCTGTTTTTT
>NA|TRBV29-1|NA|TRBJ2-1
CSAGGNEQFF
TGCAGCGCTGGAGGCAATGAGCAGTTCTTC
>TRBD1|TRBV3-1/TRBV3-2|NA|TRBJ2-7
CASRGGAEQYF
TGTGCCAGCAGAGGGGGCGCCGAGCAGTACTTC
>TRBD1|TRBV29-1|NA|TRBJ1-2
CSVEMQGAPNYGYTF
TGCAGCGTTGAGATGCAGGGGGCGCCCAACTATGGCTACACCTTC
>NA|TRBV4-3|NA|TRBJ2-3
CASSRILAGTDTQYF
TGCGCCAGCAGCCGAATATTAGCGGGCACAGATACGCAGTATTTT
>NA|TRBV7-8|NA|TRBJ2-1
CASSMSGNEQFF
TGTGCCAGCAGCATGAGCGGCAATGAGCAGTTCTTC
>NA|TRBV14|NA|TRBJ1-2
CASSQGGQRYGYTF
TGTGCCAGCAGCCAAGGCGGACAGCGCTATGGCTACACCTTC
>NA|TRBV7-9|NA|TRBJ2-2
CASSLGGQANTGELFF
TGTGCCAGCAGCTTAGGTGGGCAGGCGAACACCGGGGAGCTGTTTTTT
>TRBD1|TRBV4-2|NA|TRBJ1-4
CASSQGTGVFF
TGTGCCAGCAGCCAAGGGACAGGGGTGTTTTTT
>NA|TRBV15|NA|TRBJ1-4
CATSSHRNEKLFF
TGTGCCACCAGCAGCCACAGGAATGAAAAACTGTTTTTT
>TRBD1|TRBV12-3/TRBV12-4|NA|TRBJ2-1
CASSPGGARQFF
TGTGCCAGCAGCCCAGGGGGCGCAAGGCAGTTCTTC
>TRBD1|TRBV4-1|NA|TRBJ1-1
CASSQRVLGQRNTEAFF
TGCGCCAGCAGCCAAAGGGTTCTGGGACAGAGGAACACTGAAGCTTTCTTT
>NA|TRBV10-3|once|TRBJ1-4
CAISPEGATNEKLFF
TGTGCCATCAGTCCGGAGGGAGCAACTAATGAAAAACTGTTTTTT
>TRBD2|TRBV4-2|NA|TRBJ2-7
CASSQDAGEYYEQYF
TGTGCCAGCAGCCAAGACGCGGGAGAGTACTACGAGCAGTACTTC
>NA|TRBV28|NA|TRBJ1-2
CASTDPTGFYGYTF
TGTGCCAGCACCGACCCAACAGGGTTTTATGGCTACACCTTC
>NA|TRBV5-1|NA|TRBJ2-6
CASRTQRSGANVLTF
TGCGCCAGCAGAACTCAGCGGTCTGGGGCCAACGTCCTGACTTTC
>TRBD2|TRBV19|NA|TRBJ2-3
CASSTLAGEGTDTQYF
TGTGCCAGTAGTACCCTAGCGGGAGAAGGCACAGATACGCAGTATTTT
>TRBD2|TRBV29-1|NA|TRBJ2-3
CSADPGLAGLGTDTQYF
TGCAGCGCCGATCCGGGACTAGCGGGGTTGGGCACAGATACGCAGTATTTT
>NA|TRBV28|NA|TRBJ1-3
CASSPGTILRNTIYF
TGTGCCAGCAGCCCCGGGACAATTCTAAGAAACACCATATATTTT
>TRBD1|TRBV6-5|once|TRBJ2-7
CASADRGRDSYEQYF
TGTGCCAGCGCGGACAGGGGCCGCGACTCCTACGAGCAGTACTTC
>NA|TRBV15|NA|TRBJ2-1
CATSRAGDAYNEQFF
TGTGCCACCAGCAGAGCGGGAGACGCCTACAATGAGCAGTTCTTC
>NA|TRBV7-9|NA|TRBJ1-1
CASSAGIRTEAFF
TGTGCCAGCAGCGCAGGGATTCGAACTGAAGCTTTCTTT
>TRBD2|TRBV5-1|NA|TRBJ2-1
CASSLGRWTSGRAYEQFF
TGCGCCAGCAGCCTAGGACGTTGGACTAGCGGGAGGGCTTATGAGCAGTTCTTC